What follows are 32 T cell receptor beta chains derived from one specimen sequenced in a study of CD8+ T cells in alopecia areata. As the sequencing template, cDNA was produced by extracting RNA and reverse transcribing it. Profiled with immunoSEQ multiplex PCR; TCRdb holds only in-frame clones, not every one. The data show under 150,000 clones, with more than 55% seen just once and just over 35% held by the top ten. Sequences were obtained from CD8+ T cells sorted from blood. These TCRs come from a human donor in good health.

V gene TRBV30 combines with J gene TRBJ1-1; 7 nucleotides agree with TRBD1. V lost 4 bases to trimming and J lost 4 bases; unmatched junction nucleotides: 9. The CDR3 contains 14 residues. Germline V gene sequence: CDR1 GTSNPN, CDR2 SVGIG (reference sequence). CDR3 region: CAWKGPGGSTEAFF. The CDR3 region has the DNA TGTGCCTGGAAGGGGCCAGGGGGTAGCACTGAAGCTTTCTTT.

Written as DNA, the CDR3 is TGCGCCAGCAGCCAAAGCCAAGGACAGGGCTACGAGCAGTACTTC. This codes for CASSQSQGQGYEQYF. The chain combines TRBV4-1 with TRBJ2-7, with TRBD1 identical over 8 bases. The V gene's germline CDR1 is MGHRA and CDR2 YSYEKL. The V gene end was trimmed by 2 bases and the J gene end by 3 bases; junction bases not matched to a gene: 6. The CDR3 is made up of 15 amino acids.

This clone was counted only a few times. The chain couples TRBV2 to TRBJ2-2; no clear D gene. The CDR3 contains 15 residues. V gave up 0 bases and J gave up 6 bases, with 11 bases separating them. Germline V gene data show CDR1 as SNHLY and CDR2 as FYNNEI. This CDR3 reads CASSEAPSGPGELFF. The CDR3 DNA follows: TGTGCCAGCAGTGAAGCGCCTAGTGGTCCCGGGGAGCTGTTTTTT.

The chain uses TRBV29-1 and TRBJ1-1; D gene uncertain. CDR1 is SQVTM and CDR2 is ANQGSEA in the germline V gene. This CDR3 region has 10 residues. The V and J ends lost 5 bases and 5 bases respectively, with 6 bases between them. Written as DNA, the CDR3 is TGCAGCGTTCTCGGGACTGAAGCTTTCTTT. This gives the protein CSVLGTEAFF.

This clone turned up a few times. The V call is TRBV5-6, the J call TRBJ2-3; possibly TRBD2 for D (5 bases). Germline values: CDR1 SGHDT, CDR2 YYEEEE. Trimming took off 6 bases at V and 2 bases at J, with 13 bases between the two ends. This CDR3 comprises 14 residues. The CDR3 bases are TGTGCCAGCATCGGGATATCGATCACAGATACGCAGTATTTT. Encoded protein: CASIGISITDTQYF.

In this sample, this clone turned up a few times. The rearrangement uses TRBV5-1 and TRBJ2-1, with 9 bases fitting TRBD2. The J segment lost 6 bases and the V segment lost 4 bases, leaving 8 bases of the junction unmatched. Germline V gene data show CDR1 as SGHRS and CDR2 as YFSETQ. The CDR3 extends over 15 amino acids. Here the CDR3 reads CASSVGTSFSNEQFF. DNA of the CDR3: TGCGCCAGCAGCGTCGGGACTAGCTTCTCCAATGAGCAGTTCTTC.

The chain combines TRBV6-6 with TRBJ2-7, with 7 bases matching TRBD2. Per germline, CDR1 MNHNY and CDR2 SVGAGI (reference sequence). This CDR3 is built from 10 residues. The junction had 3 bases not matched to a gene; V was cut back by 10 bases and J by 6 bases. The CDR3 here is CATRGVEQYF. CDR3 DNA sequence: TGTGCCACCCGGGGGGTCGAGCAGTACTTC.

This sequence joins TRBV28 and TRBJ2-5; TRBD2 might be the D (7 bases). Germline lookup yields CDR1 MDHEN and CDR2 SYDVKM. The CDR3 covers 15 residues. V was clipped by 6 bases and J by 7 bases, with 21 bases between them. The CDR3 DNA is TGTGCCAGCAGGGGGGGGGCGGAAGATAGAGGGACCCAGTACTTC. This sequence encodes CASRGGAEDRGTQYF.

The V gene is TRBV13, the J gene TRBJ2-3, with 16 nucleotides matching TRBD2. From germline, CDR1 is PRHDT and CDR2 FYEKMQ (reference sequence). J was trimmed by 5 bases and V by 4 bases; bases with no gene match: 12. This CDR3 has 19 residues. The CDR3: CASSSTTGTSGRAGDTQYF. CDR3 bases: TGTGCCAGCAGCTCAACCACCGGGACTAGCGGGAGGGCTGGAGATACGCAGTATTTT.

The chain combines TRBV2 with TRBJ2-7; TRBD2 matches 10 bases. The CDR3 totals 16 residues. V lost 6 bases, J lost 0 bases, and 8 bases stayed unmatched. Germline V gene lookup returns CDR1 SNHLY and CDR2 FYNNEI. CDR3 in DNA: TGTGCCAGCAGAGACCTGGGACTAGCGCACTCCTACGAGCAGTACTTC. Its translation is CASRDLGLAHSYEQYF.

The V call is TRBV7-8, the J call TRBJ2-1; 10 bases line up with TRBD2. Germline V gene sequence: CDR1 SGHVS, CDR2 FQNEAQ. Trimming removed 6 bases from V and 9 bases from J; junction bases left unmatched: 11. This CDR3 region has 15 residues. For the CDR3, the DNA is TGTGCCAGCAGGCCTACTAGCGGGAAGTTCGTTGAGCAGTTCTTC. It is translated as CASRPTSGKFVEQFF.

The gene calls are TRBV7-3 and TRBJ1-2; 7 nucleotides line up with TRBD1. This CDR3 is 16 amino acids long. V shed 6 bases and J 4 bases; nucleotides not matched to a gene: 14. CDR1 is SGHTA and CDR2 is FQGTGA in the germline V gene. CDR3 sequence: CASRRREGQFVYGYTF. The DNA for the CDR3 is TGTGCCAGCAGGAGACGGGAGGGACAGTTTGTCTATGGCTACACCTTC.

The CDR3 protein is CASSSTWGLKSYEQYF. As DNA, the CDR3 is TGCGCCAGCAGCTCAACCTGGGGACTGAAGTCCTACGAGCAGTACTTC. V usage is TRBV5-1 and J usage is TRBJ2-7; a weak D match, TRBD2 (6 bases). CDR1 is SGHRS, CDR2 YFSETQ, per germline. V lost 3 bases to trimming and J lost 1 base, with 17 bases between them. The CDR3 is 16 amino acids.

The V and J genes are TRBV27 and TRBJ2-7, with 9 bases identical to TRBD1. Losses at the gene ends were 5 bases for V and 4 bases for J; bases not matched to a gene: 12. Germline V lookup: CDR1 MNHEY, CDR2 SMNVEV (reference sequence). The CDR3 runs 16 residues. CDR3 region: CASSTSGTGTPYEQYF. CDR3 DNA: TGTGCCAGCAGTACATCCGGGACAGGGACCCCTTACGAGCAGTACTTC.

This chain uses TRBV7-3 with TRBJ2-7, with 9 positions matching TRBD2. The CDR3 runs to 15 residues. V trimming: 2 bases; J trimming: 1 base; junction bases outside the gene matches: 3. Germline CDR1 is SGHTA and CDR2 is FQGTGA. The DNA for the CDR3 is TGTGCCAGCAGCTTAGACCTAGCGGGATCCTACGAGCAGTACTTC. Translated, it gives CASSLDLAGSYEQYF.

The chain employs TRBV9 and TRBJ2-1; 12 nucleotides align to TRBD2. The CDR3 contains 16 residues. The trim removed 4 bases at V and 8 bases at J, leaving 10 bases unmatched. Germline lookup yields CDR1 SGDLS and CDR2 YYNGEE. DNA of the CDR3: TGTGCCAGCAGCTTTCCGACTAGCGGGAGAGCGCATGAGCAGTTCTTC. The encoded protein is CASSFPTSGRAHEQFF.

CDR3: CASSEWGGGDEQFF. The CDR3 region has the DNA TGTGCCAGCAGTGAATGGGGCGGAGGGGATGAGCAGTTCTTC. The chain uses TRBV25-1 and TRBJ2-1; tentatively, D is TRBD2 (6 bases). Between the trimmed V and J ends, which lost 1 base and 8 bases, there was a span of 12 bases. Germline V gene lookup returns CDR1 MGHDK and CDR2 SYGVNS. The CDR3 totals 14 residues.

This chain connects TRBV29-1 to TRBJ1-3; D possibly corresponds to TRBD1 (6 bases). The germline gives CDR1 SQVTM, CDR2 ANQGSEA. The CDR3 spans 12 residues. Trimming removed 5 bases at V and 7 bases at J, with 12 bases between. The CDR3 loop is CSVSDSGNTIYF. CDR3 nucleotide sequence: TGCAGCGTTTCGGACAGCGGCAACACCATATATTTT.

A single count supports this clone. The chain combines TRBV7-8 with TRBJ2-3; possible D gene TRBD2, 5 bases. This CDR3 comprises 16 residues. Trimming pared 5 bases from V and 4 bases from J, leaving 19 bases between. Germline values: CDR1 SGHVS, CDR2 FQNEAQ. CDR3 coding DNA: TGTGCCAGCAGCCCCCGGGGTAGCCCCCTCCCAGATACGCAGTATTTT. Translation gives CASSPRGSPLPDTQYF.

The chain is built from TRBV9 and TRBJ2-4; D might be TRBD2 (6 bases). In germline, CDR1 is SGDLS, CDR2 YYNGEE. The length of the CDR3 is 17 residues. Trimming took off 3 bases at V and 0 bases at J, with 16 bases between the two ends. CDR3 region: CASSAGDMPLAKNIQYF. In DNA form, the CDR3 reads TGTGCCAGCAGCGCGGGAGACATGCCATTAGCCAAAAACATTCAGTACTTC.

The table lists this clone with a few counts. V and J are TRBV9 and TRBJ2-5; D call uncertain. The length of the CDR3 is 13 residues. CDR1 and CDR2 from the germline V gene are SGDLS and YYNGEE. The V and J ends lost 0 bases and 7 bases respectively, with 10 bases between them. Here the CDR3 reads CASSVGVGVTQYF. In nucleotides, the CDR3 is TGTGCCAGCAGCGTAGGGGTTGGGGTGACCCAGTACTTC. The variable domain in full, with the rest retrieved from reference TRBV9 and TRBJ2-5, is DSGVTQTPKHLITATGQRVTLRCSPRSGDLSVYWYQQSLDQGLQFLIQYYNGEERAKGNILERFSAQQFPDLHSELNLSSLELGDSALYFCASSVGVGVTQYFGPGTRLLVL.

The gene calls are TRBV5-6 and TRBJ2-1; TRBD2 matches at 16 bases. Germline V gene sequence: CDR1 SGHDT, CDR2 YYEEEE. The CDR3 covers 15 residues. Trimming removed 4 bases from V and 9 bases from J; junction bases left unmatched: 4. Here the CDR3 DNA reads TGTGCCAGCAGCCCGGGACTAGCGGGAGGGGCTGAGCAGTTCTTC. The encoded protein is CASSPGLAGGAEQFF.

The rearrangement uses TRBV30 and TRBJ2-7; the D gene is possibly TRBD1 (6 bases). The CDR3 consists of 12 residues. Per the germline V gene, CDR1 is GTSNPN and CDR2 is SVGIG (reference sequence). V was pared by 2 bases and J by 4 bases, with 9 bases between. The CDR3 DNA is TGTGCCTGGAGTCATGGACAGTACGAGCAGTACTTC. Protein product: CAWSHGQYEQYF. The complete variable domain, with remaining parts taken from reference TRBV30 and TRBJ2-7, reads SQTIHQWPATLVQPVGSPLSLECTVEGTSNPNLYWYRQAAGRGLQLLFYSVGIGQISSEVPQNLSASRPQDRQFILSSKKLLLSDSGFYLCAWSHGQYEQYFGPGTRLTVT.

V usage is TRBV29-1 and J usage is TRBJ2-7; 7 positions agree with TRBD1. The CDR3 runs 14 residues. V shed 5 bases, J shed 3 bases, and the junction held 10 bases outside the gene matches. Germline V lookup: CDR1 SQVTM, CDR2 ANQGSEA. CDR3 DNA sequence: TGCAGCGTTTTCACTGGGGACAGCGGCTACGAGCAGTACTTC. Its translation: CSVFTGDSGYEQYF.

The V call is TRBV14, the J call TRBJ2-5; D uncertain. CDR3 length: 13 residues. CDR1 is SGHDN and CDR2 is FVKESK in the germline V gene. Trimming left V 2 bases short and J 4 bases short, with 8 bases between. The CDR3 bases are TGTGCCAGCAGCCAAACCTGGCTAGAGACCCAGTACTTC. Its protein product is CASSQTWLETQYF. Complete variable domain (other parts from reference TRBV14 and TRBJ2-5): EAGVTQFPSHSVIEKGQTVTLRCDPISGHDNLYWYRRVMGKEIKFLLHFVKESKQDESGMPNNRFLAERTGGTYSTLKVQPAELEDSGVYFCASSQTWLETQYFGPGTRLLVL.

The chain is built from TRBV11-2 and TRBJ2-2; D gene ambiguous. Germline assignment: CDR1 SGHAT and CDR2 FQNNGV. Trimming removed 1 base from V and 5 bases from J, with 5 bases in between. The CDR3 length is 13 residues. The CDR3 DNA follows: TGTGCCAGCAGCTTAGTGGGGACCGGGGAGCTGTTTTTT. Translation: CASSLVGTGELFF.

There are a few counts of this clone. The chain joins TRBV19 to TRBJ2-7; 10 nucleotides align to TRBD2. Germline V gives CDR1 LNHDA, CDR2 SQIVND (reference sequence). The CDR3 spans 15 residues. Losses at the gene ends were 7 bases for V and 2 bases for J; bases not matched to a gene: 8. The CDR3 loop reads CASTFSSGSPYEQYF. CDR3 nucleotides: TGTGCCAGTACCTTTTCTAGCGGGAGTCCCTACGAGCAGTACTTC.

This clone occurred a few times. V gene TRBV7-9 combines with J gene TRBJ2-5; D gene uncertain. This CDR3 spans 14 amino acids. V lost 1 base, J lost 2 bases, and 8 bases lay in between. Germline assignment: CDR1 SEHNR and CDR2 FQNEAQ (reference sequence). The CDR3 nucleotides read TGTGCCAGCAGCTTAGTAACGGTACAAGAGACCCAGTACTTC. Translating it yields CASSLVTVQETQYF.

DNA of the CDR3: TGTGCCAGCAGCCAAGGACAGGGTGGTTCCTACGAGCAGTACTTC. It codes for CASSQGQGGSYEQYF. V gene TRBV14 combines with J gene TRBJ2-7; TRBD1 matches at 7 bases. After removal of 1 base from V and 1 base from J, the junction contained 4 bases not matched to a gene. CDR3 size: 15 residues. From germline, CDR1 is SGHDN and CDR2 FVKESK.

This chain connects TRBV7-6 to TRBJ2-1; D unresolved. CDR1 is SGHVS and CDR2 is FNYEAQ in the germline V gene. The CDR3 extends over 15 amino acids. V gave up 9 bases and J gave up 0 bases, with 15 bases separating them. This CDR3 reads CARDPGPSSYNEQFF. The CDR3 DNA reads TGTGCCAGAGATCCCGGGCCGAGCTCCTACAATGAGCAGTTCTTC.

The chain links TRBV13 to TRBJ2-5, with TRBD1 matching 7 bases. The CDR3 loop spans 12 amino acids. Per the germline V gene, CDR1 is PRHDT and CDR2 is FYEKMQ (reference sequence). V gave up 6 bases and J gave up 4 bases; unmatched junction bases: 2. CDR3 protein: CASRRGLETQYF. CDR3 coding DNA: TGTGCCAGCAGGAGGGGGCTAGAGACCCAGTACTTC.

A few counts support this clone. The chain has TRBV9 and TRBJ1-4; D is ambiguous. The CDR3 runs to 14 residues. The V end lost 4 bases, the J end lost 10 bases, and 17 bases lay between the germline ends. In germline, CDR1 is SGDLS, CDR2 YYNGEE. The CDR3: CASSSDGLYGKLFF. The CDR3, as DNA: TGTGCCAGCAGCAGCGACGGCCTGTATGGAAAACTGTTTTTT.